The rows below give T cell receptor beta chains drawn from one sample of a study of shared clonotypes between healthy human individuals. Clones were read by immunoSEQ multiplex PCR, and TCRdb kept only the in-frame ones, dropping some. The sample lists some 2,000,000 clones, 85% to 95% occurring once. Sequencing input: naive CD8+ T cells sorted from blood. The receptors come from a man between 18 and 35 years old in good health. CDR3s include the opening cysteine and the closing phenylalanine or tryptophan. Fields, in order: CDR3 DNA, CDR3 protein, V gene, clone size, J gene, D gene. D genes are given only for firm matches. Size tells how often a clone was seen (once, few, many) or the class of an expanded clone, and some rows leave it out.

CDR3 DNA: TGCGCCAGCAGTGAGTCAGAGGGGGCCCCGCCAGATACGCAGTATTTT
CDR3 protein: CASSESEGAPPDTQYF
V gene: TRBV10-1
clone size: NA
J gene: TRBJ2-3
D gene: TRBD1

CDR3 DNA: TGTGCCAGTAGTATACTAGCGGGTCCCGGGGAGCTGTTTTTT
CDR3 protein: CASSILAGPGELFF
V gene: TRBV19
clone size: NA
J gene: TRBJ2-2
D gene: TRBD2

CDR3 DNA: TGCGCCAGCAGCAAAAGGCCGGGTATGGTCGAAAATTCACCCCTCCACTTT
CDR3 protein: CASSKRPGMVENSPLHF
V gene: TRBV4-1
clone size: NA
J gene: TRBJ1-6
D gene: NA

CDR3 DNA: TGTGCCAGCAGCTTTCGACTAGCGGGAGTCGAGCAGTACTTC
CDR3 protein: CASSFRLAGVEQYF
V gene: TRBV13
clone size: NA
J gene: TRBJ2-7
D gene: TRBD2

CDR3 DNA: TGTGCCAGCAGCCAAGAGAGCGGGACCGAAGAGACCCAGTACTTC
CDR3 protein: CASSQESGTEETQYF
V gene: TRBV4-2
clone size: NA
J gene: TRBJ2-5
D gene: TRBD2

CDR3 DNA: TGTGCCAGCAGCTTGACAGGAATGGTGAATGAGCAGTTCTTC
CDR3 protein: CASSLTGMVNEQFF
V gene: TRBV5-6
clone size: once
J gene: TRBJ2-1
D gene: NA

CDR3 DNA: TGTGCCAGCAGTGAAACCCTAGGGGGGAGCATTCAGTACTTC
CDR3 protein: CASSETLGGSIQYF
V gene: TRBV2
clone size: NA
J gene: TRBJ2-4
D gene: NA

CDR3 DNA: TGTGCCAGCAGTGACGGTAGCTCCTACAATGAGCAGTTCTTC
CDR3 protein: CASSDGSSYNEQFF
V gene: TRBV6-4
clone size: once
J gene: TRBJ2-1
D gene: NA

CDR3 DNA: TGTGCCATCAGGGGCGGGACTAGCGAGAATGAGCAGTTCTTC
CDR3 protein: CAIRGGTSENEQFF
V gene: TRBV10-3
clone size: NA
J gene: TRBJ2-1
D gene: TRBD2

CDR3 DNA: TGTGCCAGCAGCTTGGCGTTAACGGGAGGGCCGGAGACCCAGTACTTC
CDR3 protein: CASSLALTGGPETQYF
V gene: TRBV5-8
clone size: NA
J gene: TRBJ2-5
D gene: TRBD2

CDR3 DNA: TGTGCCAGCAGCTTTCTAAATGCTTACCAAGAGACCCAGTACTTC
CDR3 protein: CASSFLNAYQETQYF
V gene: TRBV7-8
clone size: NA
J gene: TRBJ2-5
D gene: NA

CDR3 DNA: TGTGCCAGCAGTTACTCAGATATGGGGTACGAGCAGTACTTC
CDR3 protein: CASSYSDMGYEQYF
V gene: TRBV6-5
clone size: NA
J gene: TRBJ2-7
D gene: NA

CDR3 DNA: TGTGCCAGCAGCAGAGACACAGATACGCAGTATTTT
CDR3 protein: CASSRDTDTQYF
V gene: TRBV5-6
clone size: once
J gene: TRBJ2-3
D gene: NA

CDR3 DNA: TGTGCCGCCCCCAGGGGGAGCGGCAGAGAGACCCAGTACTTC
CDR3 protein: CAAPRGSGRETQYF
V gene: TRBV27
clone size: NA
J gene: TRBJ2-5
D gene: TRBD1

CDR3 DNA: TGTGCCAGCAGTGACACAGGGGGGGAAGAGACCCAGTACTTC
CDR3 protein: CASSDTGGEETQYF
V gene: TRBV25-1
clone size: NA
J gene: TRBJ2-5
D gene: NA

CDR3 DNA: TGTGCCAGCAGTACGCGGGACGACTACGAGCAGTACTTC
CDR3 protein: CASSTRDDYEQYF
V gene: TRBV6-6
clone size: NA
J gene: TRBJ2-7
D gene: NA

CDR3 DNA: TGCGCCAGCAGCCCGGGACTAGCGGGAGCCAAAAACATTCAGTACTTC
CDR3 protein: CASSPGLAGAKNIQYF
V gene: TRBV4-3
clone size: NA
J gene: TRBJ2-4
D gene: TRBD2

CDR3 DNA: TGTGCCAGCAGCCGGGGGGGACCGGAGACCCAGTACTTC
CDR3 protein: CASSRGGPETQYF
V gene: TRBV27
clone size: NA
J gene: TRBJ2-5
D gene: TRBD2

CDR3 DNA: TGTGCCAGCAGCCTAGATTGGATCTCCTATAATTCACCCCTCCACTTT
CDR3 protein: CASSLDWISYNSPLHF
V gene: TRBV27
clone size: NA
J gene: TRBJ1-6
D gene: NA

CDR3 DNA: TGTGCCAGCAGCTTCCTTACAGGGGAACGGGAGACCCAGTACTTC
CDR3 protein: CASSFLTGERETQYF
V gene: TRBV11-1
clone size: NA
J gene: TRBJ2-5
D gene: TRBD1

CDR3 DNA: TGTGCCAGCATTGGTCTAGCGGGAAACAATGAGCAGTTCTTC
CDR3 protein: CASIGLAGNNEQFF
V gene: TRBV6-6
clone size: NA
J gene: TRBJ2-1
D gene: TRBD2

CDR3 DNA: TGTGCCAGCAGTTTCGAACCGCAGGGGGCCCTTAATTCACCCCTCCACTTT
CDR3 protein: CASSFEPQGALNSPLHF
V gene: TRBV27
clone size: NA
J gene: TRBJ1-6
D gene: TRBD1

CDR3 DNA: TGTGCCACCGGGGTTGGGCCCGGGACTCCCAACACCGGGGAGCTGTTTTTT
CDR3 protein: CATGVGPGTPNTGELFF
V gene: TRBV15
clone size: NA
J gene: TRBJ2-2
D gene: NA

CDR3 DNA: TGCGCCAGCAGCTTGGCTGGCGGACAGGGGAACGAGCAGTACTTC
CDR3 protein: CASSLAGGQGNEQYF
V gene: TRBV5-1
clone size: NA
J gene: TRBJ2-7
D gene: TRBD1

CDR3 DNA: TGTGCCAGCAGTTTTCAGGGGGCGCAGTCACCCCTCCACTTT
CDR3 protein: CASSFQGAQSPLHF
V gene: TRBV27
clone size: NA
J gene: TRBJ1-6
D gene: TRBD1

CDR3 DNA: TGTGCCAGCAGCTTAGGGGACAGGCTGGGGGGCTACACCTTC
CDR3 protein: CASSLGDRLGGYTF
V gene: TRBV7-9
clone size: NA
J gene: TRBJ1-2
D gene: TRBD1

CDR3 DNA: TGTGCCTGGAGTTCCGGGACAGGGGGCACATACGAGCAGTACTTC
CDR3 protein: CAWSSGTGGTYEQYF
V gene: TRBV30
clone size: NA
J gene: TRBJ2-7
D gene: TRBD1

CDR3 DNA: TGTGCCAGCAGCGAACCTGGACAGGGCCGAGAGACCCAGTACTTC
CDR3 protein: CASSEPGQGRETQYF
V gene: TRBV13
clone size: once
J gene: TRBJ2-5
D gene: TRBD1

CDR3 DNA: TGTGCCTGGGGAATCGAATACGAGCAGTACTTC
CDR3 protein: CAWGIEYEQYF
V gene: TRBV28
clone size: NA
J gene: TRBJ2-7
D gene: NA

CDR3 DNA: TGTGCCAGCAGCCCCAGTGGGGCGCCTTACGAGCAGTACTTC
CDR3 protein: CASSPSGAPYEQYF
V gene: TRBV9
clone size: NA
J gene: TRBJ2-7
D gene: NA

CDR3 DNA: TGTGCCAGCAGTTTAAGGGGGGCCGATGAAAAACTGTTTTTT
CDR3 protein: CASSLRGADEKLFF
V gene: TRBV28
clone size: NA
J gene: TRBJ1-4
D gene: NA

CDR3 DNA: TGTGCCACTCTCCATGTGGGCCACTACGAGCAGTACTTC
CDR3 protein: CATLHVGHYEQYF
V gene: TRBV6-1
clone size: NA
J gene: TRBJ2-7
D gene: NA

CDR3 DNA: TGTGCCAGCAGTTACTCGAGGAGGGGTAATGAGCAGTTCTTC
CDR3 protein: CASSYSRRGNEQFF
V gene: TRBV6-5
clone size: NA
J gene: TRBJ2-1
D gene: NA

CDR3 DNA: TGTGCCAGCAGCTTGGGGGAGTTTAACACTGAAGCTTTCTTT
CDR3 protein: CASSLGEFNTEAFF
V gene: TRBV5-8
clone size: few
J gene: TRBJ1-1
D gene: NA

CDR3 DNA: TGTGCCAGCAGTGCCGGGACTAGCGGGCCAGGAGGCAAAAACATTCAGTACTTC
CDR3 protein: CASSAGTSGPGGKNIQYF
V gene: TRBV6-1
clone size: NA
J gene: TRBJ2-4
D gene: TRBD2

CDR3 DNA: TGTGCCAGCAGCACCGGTATTACCGGGGAGCTGTTTTTT
CDR3 protein: CASSTGITGELFF
V gene: TRBV7-9
clone size: NA
J gene: TRBJ2-2
D gene: NA

CDR3 DNA: TGTGCCAGCAGTTTGGTGCCAGCGGACAGCTACGACAATGAGCAGTTCTTC
CDR3 protein: CASSLVPADSYDNEQFF
V gene: TRBV28
clone size: NA
J gene: TRBJ2-1
D gene: NA

CDR3 DNA: TGTGCCAGCAGCCCTGACAGGGGTTTGAACACTGAAGCTTTCTTT
CDR3 protein: CASSPDRGLNTEAFF
V gene: TRBV5-6
clone size: NA
J gene: TRBJ1-1
D gene: TRBD1

CDR3 DNA: TGTGCCAGCAGTGCCGGGTGGGCTAGCGGTTACAATGAGCAGTTCTTC
CDR3 protein: CASSAGWASGYNEQFF
V gene: TRBV25-1
clone size: NA
J gene: TRBJ2-1
D gene: TRBD2

CDR3 DNA: TGTGCCAGCAGCTTAGATTCGGACACTGAAGCTTTCTTT
CDR3 protein: CASSLDSDTEAFF
V gene: TRBV13
clone size: once
J gene: TRBJ1-1
D gene: NA

CDR3 DNA: TGTGCCAGCACCCCCGCAACCTCGACTGAAGCTTTCTTT
CDR3 protein: CASTPATSTEAFF
V gene: TRBV5-5
clone size: NA
J gene: TRBJ1-1
D gene: NA

CDR3 DNA: TGTGCCAGCAGCGTAGGGACAGGGGACGTATACGAGCAGTACTTC
CDR3 protein: CASSVGTGDVYEQYF
V gene: TRBV9
clone size: NA
J gene: TRBJ2-7
D gene: TRBD1

CDR3 DNA: TGTGCCAGCAGTTTATCGGCAGGGACGGGATCCTACGAGCAGTACTTC
CDR3 protein: CASSLSAGTGSYEQYF
V gene: TRBV27
clone size: NA
J gene: TRBJ2-7
D gene: NA

CDR3 DNA: TGTGCCACCAGCAGAGATCGGGGGGAGAGTCAGCCCCAGCATTTT
CDR3 protein: CATSRDRGESQPQHF
V gene: TRBV15
clone size: NA
J gene: TRBJ1-5
D gene: NA

CDR3 DNA: TGTGCCAGCAGCCAAGTTCAGGATCTCAATTCACCCCTCCACTTT
CDR3 protein: CASSQVQDLNSPLHF
V gene: TRBV4-2
clone size: NA
J gene: TRBJ1-6
D gene: NA

CDR3 DNA: TGTGCCAGCAGCTTAGATGCCTACATCCCCTACAATGAGCAGTTCTTC
CDR3 protein: CASSLDAYIPYNEQFF
V gene: TRBV11-2
clone size: NA
J gene: TRBJ2-1
D gene: NA

CDR3 DNA: TGTGCCAGCAGTTTATGGGCAGGGAACTCCTACGAGCAGTACTTC
CDR3 protein: CASSLWAGNSYEQYF
V gene: TRBV27
clone size: once
J gene: TRBJ2-7
D gene: NA